What follows describes a single TCR beta chain. This record comes from a study of Ad26.COV2.S vaccination and SARS-CoV-2 variants. As for the study in general: The authors gave Ad26.COV2.S intramuscularly, either once or twice 56 days apart.

The data were produced by immunoSEQ multiplex PCR, yet TCRdb's version contains in-frame clones alone and is incomplete. The table has about 250,000 clones, 87% seen once; the top ten hold over 2.5%. Noted treatment: around 19 received Ad26.COV2.S at low or high dose, single or two shots; about five received placebo; per-sample allocation not given. Specimens were obtained on day 63 following the first vaccine or placebo injection. V gave up 6 bases and J gave up 6 bases, with 20 bases separating them. The CDR3 contains 15 residues. In germline, CDR1 is WNHNN, CDR2 SYGVQD (reference sequence). The TCR sequence derives from a person aged 18-65 years who received the Ad26.COV2.S COVID-19 vaccine or a placebo. This rearrangement joins TRBV10-1 to TRBJ1-1; D is possibly TRBD1 (5 bases). The material was peripheral blood, obtained in a trial of Ad26.COV2.S vaccine versus placebo. This chain's CDR3 is CASRPDYPGGAEAFF. The CDR3 DNA follows: TGCGCCAGCAGACCCGATTACCCTGGAGGGGCTGAAGCTTTCTTT.